What follows describes a single TCR beta chain. The clone's antigen remains unknown. The record has no base qualities; no much larger clone is one base away. This sample also contains other DNA sequences that code for the same CDR3. The record originates from a study of blood T cell repertoires in COVID-19 (dated by TCRdb to 2018 to 2020). About the investigation overall: Samples from collaborators originated in the United States, Italy and Spain and spanned both the acute and convalescent phases of COVID-19. Subjects who had been exposed to COVID-19, were actively infected with it, or had recovered from it provided the deeply sampled blood TCRbeta repertoires that made up the dataset. The repertoires were made available in a free public database intended to serve as a resource for research on the immune response to SARS-CoV-2. The samples were drawn from the first 160 participants of the ongoing ImmuneRACE study and from roughly 1,300 subjects provided by 6 global collaborators. Nearly every sample came with metadata listing a de-identified subject ID, COVID-19 status, age in years and sex. The prospective study material was composed of cDNA or gDNA derived from T cells, B-cell-depleted T cells, or PBMCs. HLA class I and class II types, where available, came from metadata supplied by the sample provider rather than from assay-based typing. On the study overall, not on this receptor specifically: How much clinical and demographic metadata was included differed by source and by participant, and the metadata was provided uncurated.

The CDR3, cysteine through phenylalanine, is 13 amino acids long. Only the CDR3 region is kept as DNA, spanning 39 bases read in frame from base 1. CDR1 and CDR2 (SGHKS, YYEKEE) derive from the germline V gene (reference sequence). V lost 3 bases and J lost 3 bases; the stretch between them is 10 bases long. TCRbeta CDR3 regions were amplified from genomic DNA using the immunoSEQ Assay, a bias-controlled multiplex PCR. In the authors' own workflow: The number of nucleated cells in each sample was estimated by amplification of reference gene primers within the assay. To quantify the absolute abundance of each unique TCRbeta CDR3 rearrangement, sequence reads were collapsed and filtered. For each sample, productive Simpson clonality was calculated by taking the square root of Simpson's diversity index across productive rearrangements. TCRdb carries this immuneACCESS record with in-frame sequences only. Its versions omit some clonotypes, under half of them owing to an unresolved V gene in the studies checked, with the rest unexplained. Clone size and the V and J calls come from that table; the DNA yielded D and trimming. The sample yields 65,000 to 90,000 clones; roughly four fifths were counted once. The ten largest clones add up to 4.1% of the sample.

Each collaborating institution followed its own protocols to collect whole blood in K2EDTA tubes. For TCRbeta analysis, collaborators shipped samples in one of three forms: frozen whole blood, isolated PBMCs, or DNA extracted from either of those sample types. The sequenced material came from peripheral blood. Here the chain combines TRBV5-5 and TRBJ2-7, and TRBD1 may be the D gene, going by 6 matching bases. The sequence was obtained from a woman in her fifties or sixties with acute or convalescent COVID-19. CDR3 region: CASSSTGFYEQYF. The sequenced DNA: TGTGCCAGCAGCTCAACAGGGTTCTACGAGCAGTACTTC. Joined to the reference TRBV5-5 and TRBJ2-7 proteins, this CDR3 gives the full variable domain: DAGVTQSPTHLIKTRGQQVTLRCSPISGHKSVSWYQQVLGQGPQFIFQYYEKEERGRGNFPDRFSARQFPNYSSELNVNALLLGDSALYLCASSSTGFYEQYFGPGTRLTVT.